These 6 T cell receptor beta chains were sequenced from one sample in a study of cytomegalovirus exposure and HLA in healthy donors. Primers included in the PCR were 60 Vbeta and 13 Jbeta primers. The data were produced by immunoSEQ multiplex PCR, yet TCRdb's version contains in-frame clones alone and is incomplete. The sample shows 25,000 to 30,000 clones, about 60% of them seen only once. Sequenced sample: PBMCs. Source of these receptors: a male donor in good health and CMV-seropositive.

J is TRBJ1-3 and V is TRBV6-6, with 7 bases aligning to TRBD1. Germline V lookup: CDR1 MNHNY, CDR2 SVGAGI (reference sequence). This CDR3 contains 14 residues. The ends lost 10 bases at V and 4 bases at J; junction bases unmatched: 10. The CDR3 nucleotides are TGTGCCATCGGGCCCAGGGGGAGGGGAAACACCATATATTTT. It yields the protein CAIGPRGRGNTIYF.

V and J are TRBV2 and TRBJ1-6, with 10 bases matching TRBD1. The CDR3 has 15 residues. Germline values: CDR1 SNHLY, CDR2 FYNNEI. Trimming cost V 4 bases and J 7 bases; bases outside gene matches: 4. CDR3 residues: CASSAGTGANSPLHF. In nucleotides, the CDR3 is TGTGCCAGCAGTGCCGGGACAGGGGCCAATTCACCCCTCCACTTT. Variable domain in full (rest from reference TRBV2 and TRBJ1-6): EPEVTQTPSHQVTQMGQEVILRCVPISNHLYFYWYRQILGQKVEFLVSFYNNEISEKSEIFDDQFSVERPDGSNFTLKIRSTKLEDSAMYFCASSAGTGANSPLHFGNGTRLTVT.

The V call is TRBV6-5, the J call TRBJ2-2, with 8 bases lining up with TRBD1. The CDR3 loop spans 15 amino acids. Germline assignment: CDR1 MNHEY and CDR2 SVGAGI. V trimming: 5 bases; J trimming: 4 bases; junction bases outside the gene matches: 6. The CDR3 sequence: CASSIQGAGTGELFF. In nucleotides, the CDR3 is TGTGCCAGCAGTATTCAGGGGGCGGGCACCGGGGAGCTGTTTTTT.

This chain uses TRBV15 with TRBJ1-5; a possible D gene is TRBD1 (5 bases). V dropped 4 bases and J dropped 4 bases, with 14 bases sitting between them. Germline CDR1 and CDR2: LNHNV and YYDKDF (reference sequence). This CDR3 spans 15 amino acids. CDR3 loop: CATSTQGLGNQPQHF. The CDR3 nucleotides read TGTGCCACCAGCACCCAGGGTTTAGGGAATCAGCCCCAGCATTTT.

The chain links TRBV30 to TRBJ2-2; TRBD2 matches at 7 bases. V lost 6 bases and J lost 3; bases outside the gene matches: 7. Germline CDR1 is GTSNPN and CDR2 is SVGIG (reference sequence). This CDR3 region has 14 residues. CDR3: CACRFGGYTGELFF. Here the CDR3 DNA reads TGTGCCTGCCGATTCGGGGGGTACACCGGGGAGCTGTTTTTT. Variable domain in full (rest from reference TRBV30 and TRBJ2-2): SQTIHQWPATLVQPVGSPLSLECTVEGTSNPNLYWYRQAAGRGLQLLFYSVGIGQISSEVPQNLSASRPQDRQFILSSKKLLLSDSGFYLCACRFGGYTGELFFGEGSRLTVL.

J is TRBJ1-3 and V is TRBV7-3; D remains ambiguous. V dropped 10 bases and J dropped 0 bases, with 13 bases sitting between them. This CDR3 region has 14 residues. Germline V gene lookup returns CDR1 SGHTA and CDR2 FQGTGA. The CDR3: CATLTDFSGNTIYF. In DNA form, the CDR3 reads TGTGCCACGTTGACTGATTTCTCTGGAAACACCATATATTTT.